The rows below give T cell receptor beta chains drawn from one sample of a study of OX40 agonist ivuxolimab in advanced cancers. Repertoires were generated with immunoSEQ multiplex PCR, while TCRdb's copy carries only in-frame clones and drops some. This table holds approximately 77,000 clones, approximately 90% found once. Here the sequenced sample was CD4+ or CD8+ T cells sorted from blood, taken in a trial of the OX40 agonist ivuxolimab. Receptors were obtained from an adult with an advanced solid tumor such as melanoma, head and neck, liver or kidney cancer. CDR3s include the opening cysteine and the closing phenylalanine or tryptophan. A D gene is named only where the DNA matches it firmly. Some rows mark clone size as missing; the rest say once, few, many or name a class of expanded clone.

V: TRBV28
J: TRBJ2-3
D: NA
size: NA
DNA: TGTGCCAGCAGTTTACGAGATACGCAGTATTTT
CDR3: CASSLRDTQYF

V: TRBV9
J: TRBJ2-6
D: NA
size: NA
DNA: TGTGCCAGCAGCGTAGAGGGCTCTGGGGCCAACGTCCTGACTTTC
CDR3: CASSVEGSGANVLTF

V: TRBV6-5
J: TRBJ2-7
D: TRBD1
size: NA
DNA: TGTGCCAGCAGTTTACAGGGGGGATACTACGAGCAGTACTTC
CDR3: CASSLQGGYYEQYF

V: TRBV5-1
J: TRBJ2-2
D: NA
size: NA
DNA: TGCGCCAGCAGCTTGGGGGGCCCCGGGGAGCTGTTTTTT
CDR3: CASSLGGPGELFF

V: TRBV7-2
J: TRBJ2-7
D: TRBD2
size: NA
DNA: TGTGCCAGCAGCCAACGGGGGGGCGGGGCATACGAGCAGTACTTC
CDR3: CASSQRGGGAYEQYF

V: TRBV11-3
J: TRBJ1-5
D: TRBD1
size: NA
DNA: TGTGCCAGCAACGGACAGGGGAGGTCTGCTAGCAATCAGCCCCAGCATTTT
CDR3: CASNGQGRSASNQPQHF

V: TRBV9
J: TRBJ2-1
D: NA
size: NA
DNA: TGTGCCAGCAGCTCCCTGGGCGTCAGTCGGGATGAGCAGTTCTTC
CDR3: CASSSLGVSRDEQFF

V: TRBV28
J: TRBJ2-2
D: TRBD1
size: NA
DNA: TGTGCCAGCAGTTCGGGATACAGGGGGCCGGGCACCGGGGAGCTGTTTTTT
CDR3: CASSSGYRGPGTGELFF

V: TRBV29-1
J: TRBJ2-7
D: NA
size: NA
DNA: TGCAGCGTTGGTTGGCGGGACAAACCCACCTACGAGCAGTACTTC
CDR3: CSVGWRDKPTYEQYF

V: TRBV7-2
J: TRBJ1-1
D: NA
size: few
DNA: TGTGCCAGCAGCTATGCGGGGATCGAAGCTTTCTTT
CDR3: CASSYAGIEAFF

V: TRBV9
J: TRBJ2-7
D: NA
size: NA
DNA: TGTGCCAGCAGCATTACCCCCGACGGAACCTACGAGCAGTACTTC
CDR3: CASSITPDGTYEQYF

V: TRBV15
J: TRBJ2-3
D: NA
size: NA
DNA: TGTGCCACCAGCGGGGGACTCCCCGACACAGATACGCAGTATTTT
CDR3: CATSGGLPDTDTQYF

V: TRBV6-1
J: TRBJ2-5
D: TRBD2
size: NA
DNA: TGTGCCGGACGGGCAGCGGGAGGCTGGGAGACCCAGTACTTC
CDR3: CAGRAAGGWETQYF

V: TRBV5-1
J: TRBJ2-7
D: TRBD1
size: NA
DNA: TGCGCCAGCAGGCCTACCGGGACAGGGTTCGAGCAGTACTTC
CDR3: CASRPTGTGFEQYF

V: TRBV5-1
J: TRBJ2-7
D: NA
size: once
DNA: TGCGCCAGCAGCTTGCTTGCGGGGACTTCCTACGAGCAGTACTTC
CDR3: CASSLLAGTSYEQYF

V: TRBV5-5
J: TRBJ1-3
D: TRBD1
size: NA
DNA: TGTGCCAGCAGCCTACAACAGGGGGCCTCTGGAAACACCATATATTTT
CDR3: CASSLQQGASGNTIYF

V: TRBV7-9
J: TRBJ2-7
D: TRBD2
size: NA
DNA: TGTGCCAGCAGCGACGGGACTAGCGGGAGTCGTAGCGAGCAGTACTTC
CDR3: CASSDGTSGSRSEQYF

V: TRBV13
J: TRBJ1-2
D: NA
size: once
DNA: TGTGCCAGCAGCTTAGTAGAGGGGATGAACTATGGCTACACCTTC
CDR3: CASSLVEGMNYGYTF

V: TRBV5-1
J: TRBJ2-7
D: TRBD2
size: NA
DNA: TGCGCCAGCAGCATCCTACTAGCGGGAGCTGGCGAGCAGTACTTC
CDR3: CASSILLAGAGEQYF

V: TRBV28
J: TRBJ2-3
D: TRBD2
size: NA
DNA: TGTGCCAGCAGCACGCGGGAGAGTGTCACAGATACGCAGTATTTT
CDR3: CASSTRESVTDTQYF